This T cell receptor beta chain derives from a study of technical replicates of blood from a handful of donors. This clone was seen a single time. The CDR3 loop spans 16 amino acids. Germline V lookup: CDR1 SGHRS, CDR2 YFSETQ. The V and J ends lost 4 bases and 5 bases, in that order; junction bases with no gene match: 6. Generated by immunoSEQ multiplex PCR, the TCRdb table keeps only in-frame clones and is missing some. The sample lists about 83,000 clones, about 90% occurring once. V and J are TRBV5-1 and TRBJ2-7, with 16 bases identical to TRBD2. This clonotype was obtained from a human donor in good health. Sequencing input: T cells isolated from PBMCs. CDR3 residues: CASSQGLAGGLHEQYF. Written as DNA, the CDR3 is TGCGCCAGCAGCCAGGGACTAGCGGGGGGGCTCCACGAGCAGTACTTC.